This T cell receptor beta chain was captured in a study of T cell responses to AZD1222 COVID-19 vaccine. The length of the CDR3 is 14 residues. The V end lost 0 bases, the J end lost 7 bases, and 13 bases lay between the germline ends. Germline V lookup: CDR1 PRHDT, CDR2 FYEKMQ (reference sequence). Sequencing was performed with immunoSEQ multiplex PCR; in TCRdb, only in-frame clones are kept and a portion is missing. Reported are around 150,000 clones; the ten largest clones contain about 2.2%. The V gene is TRBV13, the J gene TRBJ2-7; TRBD2 might be the D (6 bases). This TCR came from an adult in good health. The sample consisted of peripheral blood. Here the CDR3 reads CASSLGEGSREQYF. The CDR3 nucleotides read TGTGCCAGCAGCTTAGGGGAGGGGTCGCGTGAGCAGTACTTC.